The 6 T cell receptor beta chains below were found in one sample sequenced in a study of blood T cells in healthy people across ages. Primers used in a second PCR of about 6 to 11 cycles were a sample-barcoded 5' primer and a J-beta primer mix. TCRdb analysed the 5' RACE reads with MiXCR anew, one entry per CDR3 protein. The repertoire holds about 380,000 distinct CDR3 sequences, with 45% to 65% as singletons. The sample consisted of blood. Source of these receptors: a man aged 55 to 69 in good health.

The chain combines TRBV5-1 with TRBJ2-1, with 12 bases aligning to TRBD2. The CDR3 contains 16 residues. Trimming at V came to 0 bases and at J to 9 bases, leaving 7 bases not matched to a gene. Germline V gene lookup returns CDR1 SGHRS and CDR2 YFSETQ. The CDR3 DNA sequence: TGCGCCAGCAGCTTGGACGGGCTAGCGGGGGGGCGTGAGCAGTTCTTC. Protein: CASSLDGLAGGREQFF.

The CDR3 nucleotides read TGTGCCAGCAGTGATACTAGCGGGAGCTTCTACGAGCAGTACTTC. Protein: CASSDTSGSFYEQYF. The chain employs TRBV28 and TRBJ2-7; 11 bases match TRBD2. Trimming at V came to 5 bases and at J to 3 bases, leaving 6 bases not matched to a gene. This CDR3 has 15 amino acids. Germline V gene sequence: CDR1 MDHEN, CDR2 SYDVKM.

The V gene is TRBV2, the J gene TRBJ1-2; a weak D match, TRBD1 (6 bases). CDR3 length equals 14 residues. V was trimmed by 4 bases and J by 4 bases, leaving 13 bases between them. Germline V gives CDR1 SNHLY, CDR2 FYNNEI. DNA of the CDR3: TGTGCCAGCAGTGGAGGGGACACCTTCTATGGCTACACCTTC. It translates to CASSGGDTFYGYTF.

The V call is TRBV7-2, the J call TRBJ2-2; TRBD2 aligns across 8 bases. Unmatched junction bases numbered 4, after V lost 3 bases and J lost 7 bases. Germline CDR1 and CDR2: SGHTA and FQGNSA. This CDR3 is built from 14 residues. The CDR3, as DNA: TGTGCCAGCAGCTTCCTGCGGGGGGTCGGGGAGCTGTTTTTT. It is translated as CASSFLRGVGELFF.

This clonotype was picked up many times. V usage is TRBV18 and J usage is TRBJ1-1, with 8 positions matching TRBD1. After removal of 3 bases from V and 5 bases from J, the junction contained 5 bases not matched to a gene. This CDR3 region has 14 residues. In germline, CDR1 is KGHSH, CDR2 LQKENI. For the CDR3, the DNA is TGTGCCAGCTCACCCAACACAGGGGGAACTGAAGCTTTCTTT. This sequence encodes CASSPNTGGTEAFF.

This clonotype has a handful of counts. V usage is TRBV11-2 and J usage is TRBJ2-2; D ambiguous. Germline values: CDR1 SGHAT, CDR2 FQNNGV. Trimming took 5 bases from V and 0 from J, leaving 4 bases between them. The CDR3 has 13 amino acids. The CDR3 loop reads CASSPTNTGELFF. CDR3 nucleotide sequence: TGTGCCAGCAGCCCCACGAACACCGGGGAGCTGTTTTTT.